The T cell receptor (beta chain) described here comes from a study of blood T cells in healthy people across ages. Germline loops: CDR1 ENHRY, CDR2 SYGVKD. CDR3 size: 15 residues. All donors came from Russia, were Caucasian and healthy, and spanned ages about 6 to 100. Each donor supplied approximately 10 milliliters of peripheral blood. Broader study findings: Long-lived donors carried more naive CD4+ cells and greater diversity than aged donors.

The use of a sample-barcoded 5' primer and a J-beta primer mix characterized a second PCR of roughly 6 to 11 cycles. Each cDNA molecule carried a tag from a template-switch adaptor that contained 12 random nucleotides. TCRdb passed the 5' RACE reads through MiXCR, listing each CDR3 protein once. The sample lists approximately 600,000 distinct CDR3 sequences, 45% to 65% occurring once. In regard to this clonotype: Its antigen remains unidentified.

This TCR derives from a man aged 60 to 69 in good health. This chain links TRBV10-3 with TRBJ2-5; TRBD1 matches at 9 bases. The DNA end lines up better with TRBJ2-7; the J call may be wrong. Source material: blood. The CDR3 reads CAISVEGTGPYEQYF. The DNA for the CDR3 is TGTGCCATCAGTGTCGAGGGGACAGGGCCCTACGAGCAGTACTTC.